One T cell receptor beta chain is described in this entry. Antigen: not known. These data come from a study of cytomegalovirus exposure and HLA in healthy donors. Whole-study findings and limits: As confirmed in vitro, a few CMV-associated chains were specific for CMV antigens. The classifier reportedly diagnosed cytomegalovirus status with high specificity and sensitivity. Cytomegalovirus association was listed for approximately 150 TCR beta chains.

Libraries were prepared by immunoSEQ multiplex PCR; TCRdb keeps only in-frame clonotypes and omits some of them. The top ten hold 2% to 2.5% of the sample, which has 90,000 to 150,000 clones, more than 75% seen once. Germline V gene sequence: CDR1 SGHTA, CDR2 FQGNSA. Trimming removed 5 bases from V and 1 base from J, with 11 bases in between. The CDR3 is 14 amino acids. The TCR originated in a woman in her twenties or thirties in good health and CMV-seronegative. The specimen was PBMCs. The V and J genes are TRBV7-2 and TRBJ1-1; D not resolved. For the CDR3, the DNA is TGTGCCAGCAGCCGTTTGACGGGGAACACTGAAGCTTTCTTT. Translated: CASSRLTGNTEAFF.